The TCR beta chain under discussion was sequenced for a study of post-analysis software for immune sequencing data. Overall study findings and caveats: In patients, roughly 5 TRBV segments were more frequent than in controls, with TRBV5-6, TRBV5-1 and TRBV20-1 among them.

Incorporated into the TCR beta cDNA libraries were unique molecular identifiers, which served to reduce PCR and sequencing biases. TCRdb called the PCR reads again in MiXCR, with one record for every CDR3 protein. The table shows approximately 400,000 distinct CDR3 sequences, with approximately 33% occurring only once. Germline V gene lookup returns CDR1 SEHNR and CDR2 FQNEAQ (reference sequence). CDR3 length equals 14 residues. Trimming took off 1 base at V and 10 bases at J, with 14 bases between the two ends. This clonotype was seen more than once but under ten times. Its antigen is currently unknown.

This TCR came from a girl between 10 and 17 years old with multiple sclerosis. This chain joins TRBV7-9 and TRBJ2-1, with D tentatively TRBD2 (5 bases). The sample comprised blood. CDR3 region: CASSLVAEAGEQFF. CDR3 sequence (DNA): TGTGCCAGCAGCTTAGTCGCGGAGGCCGGGGAGCAGTTCTTC.